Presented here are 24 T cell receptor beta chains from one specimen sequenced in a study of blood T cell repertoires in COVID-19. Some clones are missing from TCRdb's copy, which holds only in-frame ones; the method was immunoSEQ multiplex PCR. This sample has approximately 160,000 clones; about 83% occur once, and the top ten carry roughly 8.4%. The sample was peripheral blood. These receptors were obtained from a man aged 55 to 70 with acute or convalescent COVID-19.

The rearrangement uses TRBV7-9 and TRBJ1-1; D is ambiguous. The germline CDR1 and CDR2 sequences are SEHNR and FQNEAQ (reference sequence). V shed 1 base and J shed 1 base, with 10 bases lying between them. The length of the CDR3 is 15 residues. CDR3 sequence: CASSLEVGKNTEAFF. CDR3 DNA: TGTGCCAGCAGCTTAGAAGTCGGGAAGAACACTGAAGCTTTCTTT. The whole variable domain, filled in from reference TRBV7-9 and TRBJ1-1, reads DTGVSQNPRHKITKRGQNVTFRCDPISEHNRLYWYRQTLGQGPEFLTYFQNEAQLEKSRLLSDRFSAERPKGSFSTLEIQRTEQGDSAMYLCASSLEVGKNTEAFFGQGTRLTVV.

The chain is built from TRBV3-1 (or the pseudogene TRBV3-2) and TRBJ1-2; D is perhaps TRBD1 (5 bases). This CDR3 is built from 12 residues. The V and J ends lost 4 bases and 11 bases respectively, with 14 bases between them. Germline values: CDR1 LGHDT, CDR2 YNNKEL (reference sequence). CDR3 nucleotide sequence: TGTGCCAGCAGCCCGGAGGGGCTAGGTTACACCTTC. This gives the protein CASSPEGLGYTF.

The CDR3 is CASSDSYTEAFF. CDR3 bases: TGTGCCAGCAGTGACTCGTACACTGAAGCTTTCTTT. This chain joins TRBV12-3 or TRBV12-4 and TRBJ1-1; no definite D call. The CDR3 spans 12 residues. V lost 5 bases, J lost 3 bases, and 7 bases lay in between.

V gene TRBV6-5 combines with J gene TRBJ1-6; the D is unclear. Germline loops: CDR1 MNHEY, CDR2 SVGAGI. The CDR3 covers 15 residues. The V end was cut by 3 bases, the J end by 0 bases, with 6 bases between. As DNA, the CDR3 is TGTGCCAGCAGTTATAGGAGCTCCTATAATTCACCCCTCCACTTT. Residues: CASSYRSSYNSPLHF.

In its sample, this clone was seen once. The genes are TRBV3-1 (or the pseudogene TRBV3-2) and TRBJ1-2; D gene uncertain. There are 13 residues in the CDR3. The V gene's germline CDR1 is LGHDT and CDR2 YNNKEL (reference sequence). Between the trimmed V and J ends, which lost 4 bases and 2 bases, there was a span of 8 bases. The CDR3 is CASSPHINYGYTF. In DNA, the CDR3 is TGTGCCAGCAGCCCGCACATAAACTATGGCTACACCTTC.

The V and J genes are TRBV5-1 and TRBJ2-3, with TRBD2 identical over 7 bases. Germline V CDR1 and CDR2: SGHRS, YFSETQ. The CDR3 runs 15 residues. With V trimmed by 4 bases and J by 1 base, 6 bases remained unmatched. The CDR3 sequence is CASSGRGTGTDTQYF. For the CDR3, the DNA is TGCGCCAGCAGCGGGCGGGGGACTGGCACAGATACGCAGTATTTT.

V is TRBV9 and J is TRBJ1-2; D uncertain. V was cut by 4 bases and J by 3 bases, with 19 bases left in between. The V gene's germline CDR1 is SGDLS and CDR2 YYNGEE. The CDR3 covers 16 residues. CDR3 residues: CASSSEGTIRDYGYTF. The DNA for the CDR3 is TGTGCCAGCAGCTCCGAGGGTACAATTCGAGACTATGGCTACACCTTC.

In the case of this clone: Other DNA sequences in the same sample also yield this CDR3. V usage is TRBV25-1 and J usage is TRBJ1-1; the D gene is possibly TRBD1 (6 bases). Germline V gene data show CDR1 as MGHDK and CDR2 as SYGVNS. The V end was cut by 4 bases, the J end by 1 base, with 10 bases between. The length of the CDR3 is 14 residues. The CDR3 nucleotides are TGTGCCAGCAGTGTTGGACAGCCGAACACTGAAGCTTTCTTT. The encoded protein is CASSVGQPNTEAFF.

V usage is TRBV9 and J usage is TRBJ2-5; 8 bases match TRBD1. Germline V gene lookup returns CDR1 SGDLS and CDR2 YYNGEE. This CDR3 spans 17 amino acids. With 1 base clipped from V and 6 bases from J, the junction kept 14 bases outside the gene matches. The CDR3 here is CASSVTSGTGGGQTQYF. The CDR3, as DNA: TGTGCCAGCAGCGTAACCTCTGGGACAGGCGGAGGACAGACCCAGTACTTC.

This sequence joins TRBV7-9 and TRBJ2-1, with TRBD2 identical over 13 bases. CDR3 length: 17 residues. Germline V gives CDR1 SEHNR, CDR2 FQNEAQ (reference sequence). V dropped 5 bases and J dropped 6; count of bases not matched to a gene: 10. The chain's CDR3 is CASSLTTSGGAPNEQFF. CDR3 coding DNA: TGTGCCAGCAGCCTTACAACTAGCGGGGGGGCCCCCAATGAGCAGTTCTTC.

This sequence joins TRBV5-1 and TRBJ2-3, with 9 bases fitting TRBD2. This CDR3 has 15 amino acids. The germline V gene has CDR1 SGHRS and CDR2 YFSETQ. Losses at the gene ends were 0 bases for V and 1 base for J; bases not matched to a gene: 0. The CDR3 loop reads CASSLGTSGTDTQYF. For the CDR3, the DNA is TGCGCCAGCAGCTTGGGGACTAGCGGCACAGATACGCAGTATTTT.

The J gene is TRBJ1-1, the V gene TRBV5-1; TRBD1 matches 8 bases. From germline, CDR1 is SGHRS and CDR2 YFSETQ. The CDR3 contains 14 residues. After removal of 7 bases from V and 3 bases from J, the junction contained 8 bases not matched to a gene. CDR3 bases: TGCGCCAGCTCTCCCTTGACAGGGGACACTGAAGCTTTCTTT. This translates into CASSPLTGDTEAFF.

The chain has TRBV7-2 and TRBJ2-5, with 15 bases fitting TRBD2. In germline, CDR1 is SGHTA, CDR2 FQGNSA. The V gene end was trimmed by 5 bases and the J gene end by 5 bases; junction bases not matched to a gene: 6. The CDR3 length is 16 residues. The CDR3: CASSPKGTSGGETQYF. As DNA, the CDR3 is TGTGCCAGCAGCCCCAAAGGGACTAGCGGGGGGGAGACCCAGTACTTC.

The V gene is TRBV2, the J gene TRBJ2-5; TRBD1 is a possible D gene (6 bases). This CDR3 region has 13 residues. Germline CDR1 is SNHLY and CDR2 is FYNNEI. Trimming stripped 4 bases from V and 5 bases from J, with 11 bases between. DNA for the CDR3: TGTGCCAGCAGTGCACAGGGTTACGAGACCCAGTACTTC. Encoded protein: CASSAQGYETQYF. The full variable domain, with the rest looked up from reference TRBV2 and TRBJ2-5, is EPEVTQTPSHQVTQMGQEVILRCVPISNHLYFYWYRQILGQKVEFLVSFYNNEISEKSEIFDDQFSVERPDGSNFTLKIRSTKLEDSAMYFCASSAQGYETQYFGPGTRLLVL.

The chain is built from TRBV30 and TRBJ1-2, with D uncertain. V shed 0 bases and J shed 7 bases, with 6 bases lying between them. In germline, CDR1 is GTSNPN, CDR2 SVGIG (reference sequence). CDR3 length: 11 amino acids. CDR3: CAWSVEGGYTF. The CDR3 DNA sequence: TGTGCCTGGAGTGTAGAGGGTGGCTACACCTTC.

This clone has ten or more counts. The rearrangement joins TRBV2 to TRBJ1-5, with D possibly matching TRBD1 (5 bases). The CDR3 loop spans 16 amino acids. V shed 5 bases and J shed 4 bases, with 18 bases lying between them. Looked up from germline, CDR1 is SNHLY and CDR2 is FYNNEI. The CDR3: CASSRLGEGRNQPQHF. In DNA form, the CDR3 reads TGTGCCAGCAGTCGACTCGGGGAGGGGCGAAATCAGCCCCAGCATTTT.

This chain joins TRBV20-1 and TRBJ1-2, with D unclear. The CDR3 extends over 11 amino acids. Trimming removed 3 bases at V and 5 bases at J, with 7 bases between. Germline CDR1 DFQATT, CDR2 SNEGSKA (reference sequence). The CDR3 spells CSARREYGYTF. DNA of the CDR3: TGCAGTGCTAGGAGAGAATATGGCTACACCTTC.

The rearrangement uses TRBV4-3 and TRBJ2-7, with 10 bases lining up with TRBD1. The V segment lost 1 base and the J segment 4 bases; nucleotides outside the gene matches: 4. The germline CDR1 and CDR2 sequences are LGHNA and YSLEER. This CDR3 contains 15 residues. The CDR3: CASSQGTGGGYEQYF. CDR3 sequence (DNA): TGCGCCAGCAGCCAAGGGACAGGGGGTGGGTACGAGCAGTACTTC.

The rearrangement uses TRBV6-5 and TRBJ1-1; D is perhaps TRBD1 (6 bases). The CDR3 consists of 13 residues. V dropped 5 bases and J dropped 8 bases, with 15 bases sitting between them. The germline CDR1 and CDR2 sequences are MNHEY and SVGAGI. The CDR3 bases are TGTGCCAGCAGTCCCCACGTGGGGGCGGAAGCTTTCTTT. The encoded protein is CASSPHVGAEAFF.

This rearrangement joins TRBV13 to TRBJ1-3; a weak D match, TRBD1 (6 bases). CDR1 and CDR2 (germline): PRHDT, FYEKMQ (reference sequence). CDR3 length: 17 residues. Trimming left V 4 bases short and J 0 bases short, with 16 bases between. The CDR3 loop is CASSWQGWGSSGNTIYF. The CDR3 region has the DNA TGTGCCAGCAGCTGGCAGGGGTGGGGAAGCTCTGGAAACACCATATATTTT.

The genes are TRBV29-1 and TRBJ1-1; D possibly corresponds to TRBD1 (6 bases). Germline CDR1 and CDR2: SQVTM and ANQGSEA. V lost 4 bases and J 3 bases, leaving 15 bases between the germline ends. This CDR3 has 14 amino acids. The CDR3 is CSVVRGRGDTEAFF. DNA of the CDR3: TGCAGCGTTGTAAGGGGCAGGGGCGACACTGAAGCTTTCTTT.

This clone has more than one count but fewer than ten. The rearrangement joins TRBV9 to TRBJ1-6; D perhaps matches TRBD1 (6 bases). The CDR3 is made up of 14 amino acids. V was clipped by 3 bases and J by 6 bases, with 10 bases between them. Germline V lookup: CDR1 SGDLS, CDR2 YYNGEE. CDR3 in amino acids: CASSAGDTNSPLHF. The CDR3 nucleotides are TGTGCCAGCAGCGCAGGGGACACTAATTCACCCCTCCACTTT. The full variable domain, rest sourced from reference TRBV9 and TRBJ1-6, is DSGVTQTPKHLITATGQRVTLRCSPRSGDLSVYWYQQSLDQGLQFLIQYYNGEERAKGNILERFSAQQFPDLHSELNLSSLELGDSALYFCASSAGDTNSPLHFGNGTRLTVT.

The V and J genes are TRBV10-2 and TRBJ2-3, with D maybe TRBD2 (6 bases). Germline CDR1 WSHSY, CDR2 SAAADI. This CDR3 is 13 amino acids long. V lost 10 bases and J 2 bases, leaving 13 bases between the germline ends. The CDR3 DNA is TGCGCCACCCTTAGCGGATTCACAGATACGCAGTATTTT. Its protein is CATLSGFTDTQYF.

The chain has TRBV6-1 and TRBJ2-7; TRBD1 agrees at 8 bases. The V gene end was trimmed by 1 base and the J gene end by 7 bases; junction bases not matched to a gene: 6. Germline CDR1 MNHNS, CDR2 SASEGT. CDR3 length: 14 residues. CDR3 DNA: TGTGCCAGCAGTGAAGGGGTCAGGGGGCGTGAGCAGTACTTC. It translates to CASSEGVRGREQYF.